The 9 T cell receptor beta chains presented below share a single source sample, sequenced in a study of blood T cells in healthy people across ages. A sample-barcoded 5' primer and a J-beta primer mix were used in a second PCR of about 7 to 12 cycles. TCRdb itself ran the 5' RACE reads through MiXCR, one entry per CDR3 protein. The sample shows about 2 million distinct CDR3 sequences, roughly 50% of them seen only once. The sample comprised blood. The receptors come from a woman in her 40s in good health.

This clonotype was observed a few times. J is TRBJ2-3 and V is TRBV7-2; 10 bases match TRBD2. This CDR3 has 12 amino acids. In germline, CDR1 is SGHTA, CDR2 FQGNSA. V gave up 8 bases and J gave up 5 bases; unmatched junction bases: 1. The CDR3 region is CASPSGGDTQYF. CDR3 DNA: TGTGCCAGCCCTAGCGGGGGAGATACGCAGTATTTT.

This clonotype was recorded a few times. This chain links TRBV4-1 with TRBJ2-3, with TRBD1 identical over 10 bases. Trimming took 4 bases from V and 2 from J; bases not matched to a gene: 9. Germline V gene data show CDR1 as MGHRA and CDR2 as YSYEKL. The CDR3 length is 17 residues. CDR3 sequence: CASSPRDRGFYTDTQYF. The DNA of the CDR3 is TGCGCCAGCAGCCCCCGGGACAGGGGATTTTACACAGATACGCAGTATTTT.

This clonotype was seen only a few times. The gene calls are TRBV6-5 and TRBJ2-1, with 9 bases aligning to TRBD2. Trimming took 6 bases from V and 10 from J; bases not matched to a gene: 13. The CDR3 sequence is 15 residues long. CDR1 is MNHEY and CDR2 is SVGAGI in the germline V gene. The DNA for the CDR3 is TGTGCCAGCAGGGAAATTAATAGCGGGGGTGCCGAGCAGTTCTTC. It yields the protein CASREINSGGAEQFF.

In regard to this clonotype: An end of the junction does not agree with germline; a read error may underlie this. The chain has TRBV20-1 and TRBJ2-3, with 7 nucleotides matching TRBD2. Looked up from germline, CDR1 is DFQATT and CDR2 is SNEGSKA (reference sequence). The CDR3 totals 14 residues. The CDR3 loop reads CSASESGVRGTQYF. The CDR3 DNA follows: TGCAGCGCTAGTGAAAGCGGGGTGAGGGGTACGCAGTATTTT.

This clonotype was observed a few times. The V and J genes are TRBV7-9 and TRBJ1-5, with TRBD1 matching 7 bases. CDR3 size: 16 residues. Trimming cost V 1 base and J 1 base; bases outside gene matches: 4. The germline V gene encodes CDR1 SEHNR and CDR2 FQNEAQ (reference sequence). The CDR3 nucleotides are TGTGCCAGCAGCTTAGACGCGGGACAGAGCAATCAGCCCCAGCATTTT. The encoded protein is CASSLDAGQSNQPQHF.

This clonotype has a handful of counts. This rearrangement joins TRBV29-1 to TRBJ1-4; TRBD1 aligns across 8 bases. Germline-derived CDR1 and CDR2 are SQVTM and ANQGSEA. This CDR3 spans 13 amino acids. Trimming took 5 bases from V and 8 from J; bases not matched to a gene: 7. In DNA, the CDR3 is TGCAGCGTTATGACAGGGGATCTCGAAAAACTGTTTTTT. Translation gives CSVMTGDLEKLFF.

CDR3 sequence: CSARPVSVYGYTF. The CDR3 DNA is TGCAGTGCTAGGCCCGTATCAGTCTATGGCTACACCTTC. V gene TRBV20-1 combines with J gene TRBJ1-2, with D hard to call. CDR1 and CDR2 from the germline V gene are DFQATT and SNEGSKA (reference sequence). CDR3 length equals 13 residues. V was cut by 3 bases and J by 4 bases, with 12 bases left in between.

V gene TRBV7-2 combines with J gene TRBJ2-5; 8 bases are a match to TRBD1. CDR3 length: 14 amino acids. V shed 7 bases, J shed 2 bases, and the junction held 6 bases outside the gene matches. Germline V gene lookup returns CDR1 SGHTA and CDR2 FQGNSA. The CDR3 here is CASTLDRAQETQYF. CDR3 nucleotide sequence: TGTGCCAGCACCCTGGACAGGGCACAAGAGACCCAGTACTTC. The variable domain in full, completed from reference TRBV7-2 and TRBJ2-5, reads GAGVSQSPSNKVTEKGKDVELRCDPISGHTALYWYRQSLGQGLEFLIYFQGNSAPDKSGLPSDRFSAERTGGSVSTLTIQRTQQEDSAVYLCASTLDRAQETQYFGPGTRLLVL.

This chain joins TRBV6-5 and TRBJ2-3; no firm D call. Trimming left V 3 bases short and J 0 bases short, with 13 bases between. Germline V CDR1 and CDR2: MNHEY, SVGAGI. This CDR3 region has 16 residues. CDR3 coding DNA: TGTGCCAGCAGTTATGGGCTCCCCCAGAGCACAGATACGCAGTATTTT. Translated, it gives CASSYGLPQSTDTQYF.